This TCR beta chain was retrieved from a study of T cells after posttransplantation cyclophosphamide. CDR3 size: 15 residues. Germline CDR1 is SGHRS and CDR2 is YFSETQ. The ends lost 4 bases at V and 5 bases at J; junction bases unmatched: 7. About this clone itself: Its antigen is as yet unknown.

Cyclophosphamide on days +3 and +4 followed busulfan-fludarabine conditioning and a marrow graft. Overall study findings and caveats: TRB overlap between skin or GI tissue T cells and blood was limited.

Repertoires were generated with immunoSEQ multiplex PCR, while TCRdb's copy carries only in-frame clones and drops some. This sample has 10,000 to 15,000 clones, each found more than once. The sequences come from PBMCs, collected after allogeneic stem cell transplant with posttransplant cyclophosphamide. This receptor was taken from a female patient in her 40s who received an allogeneic stem cell transplant from an unrelated donor, was CMV-positive, and had acute GVHD only. Certain T cells may be donor cells from the graft. The chain uses TRBV5-1 and TRBJ2-5, with TRBD2 identical over 11 bases. CDR3 sequence: CASSPVAGGPETQYF. The CDR3 bases are TGCGCCAGCAGCCCGGTAGCGGGAGGGCCTGAGACCCAGTACTTC.